This T cell receptor beta chain was sequenced during a study of cytomegalovirus exposure and HLA in healthy donors. Study-level results: Diagnosis of cytomegalovirus status made by the classifier reportedly showed high specificity and sensitivity. A later analysis found most CMV-associated TCR beta chains apparently HLA-restricted. TCR beta chains numbering 164 were designated cytomegalovirus-associated.

The CDR3 extends over 15 amino acids. Germline V CDR1 and CDR2: SGHKS, YYEKEE (reference sequence). The germline V and J ends were trimmed by 0 bases and 7 bases, with 14 bases remaining between them. About this clone: Antigen: not known.

PCR was performed using 60 Vbeta and 13 Jbeta primers. The protocol was immunoSEQ multiplex PCR, while the TCRdb copy is restricted to in-frame clones and leaves out a portion. Among approximately 100,000 clones listed, more than 65% were seen once. The receptor's source is a woman between 50 and 59 years old in good health and CMV-seropositive. J is TRBJ2-1 and V is TRBV5-5; TRBD1 is a possible D gene (5 bases). The specimen was PBMCs. CDR3 sequence reads: CASSLDITGRNEQFF. The CDR3 DNA follows: TGTGCCAGCAGCTTGGATATCACAGGAAGAAATGAGCAGTTCTTC.